The clone carrying this TCR beta chain has at least ten counts. No antigen is known for it. These data are taken from a study of T-cell memory formation after mild COVID-19. Study-level points and caveats: Contracting clones, day 15 to 85, had balanced CD4/CD8, and later expanders favored CD4+. Of the contracting clones, CD4+ ones lay mainly in CM and EM, and CD8+ ones in EMRA.

The CDR3 consists of 14 residues. Trimming shortened V by 0 bases and J by 5 bases, and 12 bases separated the two germline ends. CDR1 SGHRS and CDR2 YFSETQ come from the germline V gene. TCRdb redid the calling of the 5' RACE reads with MiXCR, one entry per CDR3 protein. The data contain about 450,000 distinct CDR3 sequences, less than 25% of them singletons. The source material was PBMCs or a T cell subset sorted from them (not recorded which). The clonotype was recovered from an adult woman who had mild COVID-19 (a few samples of this study predate the infection). Cell type and time point are not known. The V and J genes are TRBV5-1 and TRBJ2-7; a weak D match, TRBD1 (5 bases). The CDR3 loop is CASSLGQGEDEQYF. CDR3 sequence (DNA): TGCGCCAGCAGCTTGGGGCAAGGGGAAGACGAGCAGTACTTC.